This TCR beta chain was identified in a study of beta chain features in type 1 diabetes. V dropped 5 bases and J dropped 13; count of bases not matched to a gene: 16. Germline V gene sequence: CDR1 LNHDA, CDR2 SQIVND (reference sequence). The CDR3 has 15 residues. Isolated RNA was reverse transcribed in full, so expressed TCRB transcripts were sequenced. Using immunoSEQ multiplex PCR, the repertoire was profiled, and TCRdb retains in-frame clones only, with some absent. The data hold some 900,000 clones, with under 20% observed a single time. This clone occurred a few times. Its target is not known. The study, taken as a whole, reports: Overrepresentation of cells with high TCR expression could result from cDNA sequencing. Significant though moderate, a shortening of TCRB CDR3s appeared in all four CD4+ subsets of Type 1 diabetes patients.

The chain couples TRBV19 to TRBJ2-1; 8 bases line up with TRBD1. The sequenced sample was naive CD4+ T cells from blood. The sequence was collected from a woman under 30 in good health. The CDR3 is CASSSGQGYAPLQFF. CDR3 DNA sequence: TGTGCCAGTAGTTCCGGACAGGGATATGCCCCTCTACAGTTCTTC. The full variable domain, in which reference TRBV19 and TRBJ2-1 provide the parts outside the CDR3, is DGGITQSPKYLFRKEGQNVTLSCEQNLNHDAMYWYRQDPGQGLRLIYYSQIVNDFQKGDIAEGYSVSREKKESFPLTVTSAQKNPTAFYLCASSSGQGYAPLQFFGPGTRLTVL.